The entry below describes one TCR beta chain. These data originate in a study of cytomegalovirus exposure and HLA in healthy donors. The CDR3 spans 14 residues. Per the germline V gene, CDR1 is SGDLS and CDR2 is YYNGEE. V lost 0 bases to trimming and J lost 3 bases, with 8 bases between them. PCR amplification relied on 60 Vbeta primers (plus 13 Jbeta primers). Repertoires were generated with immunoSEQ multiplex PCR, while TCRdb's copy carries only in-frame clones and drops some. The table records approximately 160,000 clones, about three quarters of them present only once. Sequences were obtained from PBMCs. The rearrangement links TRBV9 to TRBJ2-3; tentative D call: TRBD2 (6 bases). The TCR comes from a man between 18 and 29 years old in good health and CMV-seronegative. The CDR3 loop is CASSVVGRTDTQYF. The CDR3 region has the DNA TGTGCCAGCAGCGTAGTAGGGAGGACAGATACGCAGTATTTT.